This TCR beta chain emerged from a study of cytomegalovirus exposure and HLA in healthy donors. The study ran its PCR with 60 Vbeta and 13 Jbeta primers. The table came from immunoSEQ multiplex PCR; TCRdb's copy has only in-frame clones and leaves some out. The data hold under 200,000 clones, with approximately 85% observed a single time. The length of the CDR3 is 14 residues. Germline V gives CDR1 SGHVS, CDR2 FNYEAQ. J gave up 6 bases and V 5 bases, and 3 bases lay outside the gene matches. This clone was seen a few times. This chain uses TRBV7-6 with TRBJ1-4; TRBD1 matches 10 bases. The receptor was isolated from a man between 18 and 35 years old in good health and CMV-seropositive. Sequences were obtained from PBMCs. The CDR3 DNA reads TGTGCCAGCAGCCCTGACAGGGGGCATGAAAAACTGTTTTTT. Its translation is CASSPDRGHEKLFF.